The 20 T cell receptor beta chains presented below share a single source sample, sequenced in a study of glioma-infiltrating T cells. TCR alpha and beta CDR3 regions were amplified from RNA using iRepertoire nested multiplex PCR. TCRdb called the multiplex PCR reads again in MiXCR, with one record for every CDR3 protein. The profile shows under 150,000 distinct CDR3 sequences, 30% to 40% of them singletons. The sample was glioma tissue, nonneoplastic brain tissue, or PBMCs (not recorded which). Receptor source: a human donor with low-grade glioma or glioblastoma, undergoing nonglioma brain surgery, or in good health (not recorded which).

In regard to this clonotype: The junction departs from germline at one end; a sequencing error may be responsible. CDR3 loop: CASSYSSTNCGYTF. The CDR3 bases are TGTGCCAGCAGTTACTCCTCGACGAACTGTGGCTACACCTTC. The chain is built from TRBV27 and TRBJ1-2; D gene uncertain. Germline V lookup: CDR1 MNHEY, CDR2 SMNVEV (reference sequence). The CDR3 is made up of 14 amino acids.

The rearrangement links TRBV12-3 or TRBV12-4 to TRBJ2-3; D uncertain. The CDR3 has 14 residues. Between the trimmed V and J ends, which lost 5 bases and 0 bases, there was a span of 9 bases. The CDR3 region has the DNA TGTGCCAGCAGTCTACTATCTAGCACAGATACGCAGTATTTT. Its translation is CASSLLSSTDTQYF.

This clonotype has just a few counts. This chain connects TRBV27 to TRBJ1-2; 7 bases line up with TRBD1. The V segment lost 6 bases and the J segment 5 bases; nucleotides outside the gene matches: 6. Germline lookup yields CDR1 MNHEY and CDR2 SMNVEV (reference sequence). The CDR3 has 13 residues. CDR3 sequence (DNA): TGTGCCAGCAGAGGGACAGCAGAATATGGCTACACCTTC. Translation gives CASRGTAEYGYTF.

Comments on this clonotype: A much larger clonotype is one base distant, so this may be a read error. The chain recombines TRBV3-1 with TRBJ2-7, with D unresolved. The CDR3 runs 11 residues. Germline values: CDR1 LGHDT, CDR2 YNNKEL (reference sequence). DNA of the CDR3: TGTGCCGGCAGCCAGGCATACGAGCAGTACTTC. Residues: CAGSQAYEQYF.

This rearrangement joins TRBV28 to TRBJ1-1; D is ambiguous. The V gene lost 2 bases and the J gene lost 1 base, with 8 bases spanning the gap. CDR1 MDHEN and CDR2 SYDVKM come from the germline V gene. CDR3 length: 14 amino acids. In DNA, the CDR3 is TGTGCCAGCAGTTTAACAGACCGGAACACTGAAGCTTTCTTT. Residues: CASSLTDRNTEAFF.

As to this clonotype: This may stem from a read error, because a much larger clone lies one nucleotide away. The chain links TRBV6-2 or TRBV6-3 to TRBJ1-5; 8 positions agree with TRBD1. There are 15 residues in the CDR3. Germline CDR1 reads MNHEY; CDR2 reads SVGEGT. V gave up 9 bases and J gave up 1 base; unmatched junction bases: 8. CDR3 residues: CARRRTGYSNQPQHF. CDR3 nucleotides: TGTGCCAGAAGACGGACAGGGTACAGCAATCAGCCCCAGCATTTT.

V is TRBV24-1 and J is TRBJ2-1; 7 nucleotides align to TRBD1. The CDR3 covers 16 residues. Looked up from germline, CDR1 is KGHDR and CDR2 is SFDVKD. Trimming cost V 5 bases and J 3 bases; bases outside gene matches: 9. The chain's CDR3 is CATSARDSYLYNEQFF. CDR3 sequence (DNA): TGTGCCACCAGTGCTCGGGACAGTTACCTCTACAATGAGCAGTTCTTC.

This clonotype showed up just a few times. The rearrangement uses TRBV6-2 or TRBV6-3 and TRBJ2-1; TRBD1 matches at 9 bases. Germline V gene sequence: CDR1 MNHEY, CDR2 SVGEGT. V trimming: 4 bases; J trimming: 5 bases; junction bases outside the gene matches: 6. The CDR3 sequence is 15 residues long. CDR3: CASSFTGGPNNEQFF. The CDR3 DNA reads as TGTGCCAGCAGTTTCACAGGGGGCCCAAACAATGAGCAGTTCTTC.

This clonotype was found a few times. This chain connects TRBV14 to TRBJ2-1, with TRBD2 matching over 12 bases. V lost 4 bases and J lost 7; bases outside the gene matches: 8. Germline values: CDR1 SGHDN, CDR2 FVKESK. The length of the CDR3 is 16 residues. CDR3 region: CASSRTTSGSMNEQFF. The CDR3 DNA reads as TGTGCCAGCAGCCGTACGACTAGCGGGAGTATGAATGAGCAGTTCTTC.

The V gene is TRBV4-2, the J gene TRBJ2-7, with 11 bases that match TRBD2. The junction had 7 bases not matched to a gene; V was cut back by 3 bases and J by 6 bases. The CDR3 extends over 15 amino acids. Per germline, CDR1 LGHNA and CDR2 YNFKEQ. As DNA, the CDR3 is TGTGCCAGCAGCCAGGACTTAGCGGGAGGGCGCGAGCAGTACTTC. This codes for CASSQDLAGGREQYF.

J is TRBJ2-7 and V is TRBV20-1; D might be TRBD2 (5 bases). V shed 4 bases and J shed 1 base, with 14 bases lying between them. CDR1 and CDR2 (germline): DFQATT, SNEGSKA (reference sequence). The CDR3 length is 14 residues. The CDR3 DNA sequence: TGCAGTGCTAACCGGGGTTCGATGTCCTACGAGCAGTACTTC. Translating gives CSANRGSMSYEQYF.

The rearrangement joins TRBV30 to TRBJ1-6; D may be TRBD1 (5 bases). V lost 0 bases, J lost 15 bases, and 15 bases lay in between. This CDR3 has 13 amino acids. Looked up from germline, CDR1 is GTSNPN and CDR2 is SVGIG (reference sequence). CDR3 loop: CAWSVDAQGNLHF. The CDR3 DNA reads TGTGCCTGGAGTGTAGATGCCCAGGGCAACCTCCACTTT.

This chain joins TRBV29-1 and TRBJ2-1; 9 positions match TRBD2. Germline loops: CDR1 SQVTM, CDR2 ANQGSEA. There are 15 residues in the CDR3. For the CDR3, the DNA is TGCATCGTGAAGATTAGCGGGGGACGGAACAATGAGCAGTTCTTC. This codes for CIVKISGGRNNEQFF.

The J gene is TRBJ1-5, the V gene TRBV6-1; no clear D. The germline CDR1 and CDR2 sequences are MNHNS and SASEGT. The CDR3 loop spans 14 amino acids. V dropped 8 bases and J dropped 1 base, with 12 bases sitting between them. CDR3 nucleotides: TGTGCCAGCGCTGGCGGAGGAAGCAATCAGCCCCAGCATTTT. Encoded protein: CASAGGGSNQPQHF.

This clonotype was counted a single time. A much larger clone lies one base from this, so it may be a read error. The CDR3 region has the DNA TGTGCCAGCAGTTTGGTGGAGTCCACTGAAGCTTTCTTT. It encodes CASSLVESTEAFF. The chain couples TRBV27 to TRBJ1-1, with D hard to call. The germline V and J ends were trimmed by 3 bases and 4 bases, with 9 bases remaining between them. Per germline, CDR1 MNHEY and CDR2 SMNVEV (reference sequence). The CDR3 consists of 13 residues.

This clonotype was picked up many times. J is TRBJ2-7 and V is TRBV27; perhaps TRBD2 as D (6 bases). The CDR3 is 14 amino acids. Germline-derived CDR1 and CDR2 are MNHEY and SMNVEV (reference sequence). V lost 6 bases and J 3 bases, leaving 15 bases between the germline ends. CDR3 loop: CASRGIYGGYEQYF. Here the CDR3 DNA reads TGTGCCAGCAGGGGAATATACGGGGGCTACGAGCAGTACTTC.

This clonotype has more than one count but fewer than ten. V and J are TRBV4-2 and TRBJ2-3; possibly TRBD2 for D (6 bases). Trimming left V 4 bases short and J 0 bases short, with 17 bases between. CDR1 and CDR2 (germline): LGHNA, YNFKEQ. The CDR3 contains 17 residues. This CDR3 reads CASSRHVWGESTDTQYF. CDR3 DNA sequence: TGTGCCAGCAGCCGTCATGTTTGGGGGGAGAGCACAGATACGCAGTATTTT.

This clonotype has just a few counts. The rearrangement uses TRBV20-1 and TRBJ1-5; 7 nucleotides match TRBD1. V was pared by 4 bases and J by 4 bases, with 4 bases of the junction left unmatched. Germline values: CDR1 DFQATT, CDR2 SNEGSKA (reference sequence). The length of the CDR3 is 13 residues. The CDR3 sequence is CSATGQTNQPQHF. For the CDR3, the DNA is TGCAGTGCTACGGGACAGACGAATCAGCCCCAGCATTTT.

This sequence joins TRBV6-1 and TRBJ2-7; 7 bases map to TRBD1. Germline CDR1 is MNHNS and CDR2 is SASEGT. J lost 3 bases, V lost 8 bases, and 10 bases had no gene match. There are 14 residues in the CDR3. CDR3 sequence reads: CASSSTGQNYEQYF. The CDR3 DNA sequence: TGTGCCAGCTCTTCCACGGGACAGAACTACGAGCAGTACTTC.

This clonotype was detected only a few times. This chain joins TRBV12-3 or TRBV12-4 and TRBJ1-1; a weak D match, TRBD1 (5 bases). V lost 6 bases and J lost 1, with 12 bases in between. This CDR3 has 14 residues. The CDR3 DNA reads as TGTGCCAGCAGGTTACAGGTACCGAACACTGAAGCTTTCTTT. Encoded protein: CASRLQVPNTEAFF.